This T cell receptor (beta chain) was documented in a study of T cell responses to AZD1222 COVID-19 vaccine. General study results and limits: Across the whole spike, CD4 TCRs peaked at regions 160-218 and 743-854.

As to this clone: Its antigen is still unknown.

Germline V gives CDR1 KGHDR, CDR2 SFDVKD. This CDR3 spans 16 amino acids. V dropped 2 bases and J dropped 0; count of bases not matched to a gene: 3. Here immunoSEQ multiplex PCR was the method, and the copy in TCRdb shows in-frame clones only, minus some. The sample carries some 150,000 clones, 88% recorded once. The specimen comprised peripheral blood, sampled on day 0 of AZD1222 vaccination. This TCR derives from an adult in good health. The genes are TRBV24-1 and TRBJ1-3; 7 nucleotides agree with TRBD1. DNA for the CDR3: TGTGCCACCAGTGATTCGCGGGACAGCTCTGGAAACACCATATATTTT. It translates to CATSDSRDSSGNTIYF.